Below, 25 T cell receptor beta chains from the same sample are listed, as sequenced in a study of blood T cell repertoires in COVID-19. TCRdb's table, derived via immunoSEQ multiplex PCR, lists solely in-frame clones and lacks some. The data show under 100,000 clones, around 86% seen once. The sample comprised peripheral blood. Every receptor here comes from a woman in her 70s with acute or convalescent COVID-19.

The rearrangement joins TRBV4-2 to TRBJ2-7, with D maybe TRBD2 (6 bases). The CDR3 spans 14 residues. Germline CDR1 reads LGHNA; CDR2 reads YNFKEQ. The V end was cut by 4 bases, the J end by 1 base, with 11 bases between. The CDR3 reads CASSPRERSYEQYF. The CDR3 DNA follows: TGTGCCAGCAGCCCCCGGGAGCGATCCTACGAGCAGTACTTC.

Details on this clone: Distinct nucleotide sequences in the sample also encode this CDR3. The chain couples TRBV6-5 to TRBJ1-1; D not resolved. This CDR3 has 14 amino acids. Trimming cost V 2 bases and J 5 bases, with 12 bases left between them. From germline, CDR1 is MNHEY and CDR2 SVGAGI. The CDR3 region is CASSYSGGRTEAFF. CDR3 coding DNA: TGTGCCAGCAGTTACAGTGGAGGGCGGACTGAAGCTTTCTTT.

The chain combines TRBV28 with TRBJ2-5; 8 bases line up with TRBD1. The junction had 5 bases not matched to a gene; V was cut back by 10 bases and J by 4 bases. This CDR3 has 12 amino acids. Per germline, CDR1 MDHEN and CDR2 SYDVKM. CDR3 amino acids: CATMTGAETQYF. DNA of the CDR3: TGTGCCACCATGACAGGGGCAGAGACCCAGTACTTC.

This clone appeared once. The J gene is TRBJ2-7, the V gene TRBV19; the D is unclear. In germline, CDR1 is LNHDA, CDR2 SQIVND (reference sequence). The CDR3 runs to 12 residues. V lost 7 bases and J lost 12, with 19 bases in between. The CDR3 bases are TGTGCCAGTACTTACATTTACATAATTTGGTACGTC. It is translated as CASTYIYIIWYV.

J is TRBJ1-1 and V is TRBV7-2; TRBD1 might be the D (5 bases). V shed 3 bases and J shed 2 bases, with 7 bases lying between them. Germline V gene sequence: CDR1 SGHTA, CDR2 FQGNSA. The CDR3 has 13 amino acids. The CDR3 here is CASSFQGNTEAFF. The CDR3, as DNA: TGTGCCAGCAGCTTTCAGGGAAACACTGAAGCTTTCTTT.

The V and J genes are TRBV19 and TRBJ1-5, with TRBD1 matching 7 bases. The V gene's germline CDR1 is LNHDA and CDR2 SQIVND (reference sequence). CDR3 length: 16 amino acids. V was pared by 0 bases and J by 0 bases, with 2 bases of the junction left unmatched. CDR3 sequence: CASSIETGYSNQPQHF. The DNA of the CDR3 is TGTGCCAGTAGTATAGAGACAGGGTATAGCAATCAGCCCCAGCATTTT. Looking up the rest from reference TRBV19 and TRBJ1-5 gives the full variable domain: DGGITQSPKYLFRKEGQNVTLSCEQNLNHDAMYWYRQDPGQGLRLIYYSQIVNDFQKGDIAEGYSVSREKKESFPLTVTSAQKNPTAFYLCASSIETGYSNQPQHFGDGTRLSIL.

The chain recombines TRBV10-1 with TRBJ1-2; D is unclear. V shed 6 bases and J shed 2 bases, with 10 bases lying between them. In germline, CDR1 is WNHNN, CDR2 SYGVQD (reference sequence). The CDR3 runs 13 residues. The CDR3 is CASSVDWNYGYTF. The CDR3 DNA sequence: TGCGCCAGCAGCGTTGACTGGAACTATGGCTACACCTTC.

The rearrangement uses TRBV7-8 and TRBJ1-1; 10 bases match TRBD1. The CDR3 is 15 amino acids. After removal of 6 bases from V and 8 bases from J, the junction contained 12 bases not matched to a gene. The V gene's germline CDR1 is SGHVS and CDR2 FQNEAQ. The CDR3 coding sequence is TGTGCCAGCAGTCTCGACAGGGGGCGACCCTCGGAAGCTTTCTTT. Protein: CASSLDRGRPSEAFF.

The V and J genes are TRBV5-6 and TRBJ2-3, with TRBD2 matching 8 bases. J gave up 1 base and V 2 bases, and 15 bases lay outside the gene matches. The CDR3 is made up of 19 amino acids. Germline values: CDR1 SGHDT, CDR2 YYEEEE. The CDR3 reads CASSFRGLDRSVGTDTQYF. CDR3 bases: TGTGCCAGCAGCTTTAGGGGACTAGATCGTTCGGTGGGCACAGATACGCAGTATTTT.

J is TRBJ2-7 and V is TRBV14; maybe TRBD2 (6 bases). Per germline, CDR1 SGHDN and CDR2 FVKESK. V was cut by 1 base and J by 6 bases, with 13 bases left in between. The CDR3 spans 14 residues. CDR3 region: CASSQGGGSSEQYF. CDR3 DNA sequence: TGTGCCAGCAGCCAAGGCGGAGGGTCTAGCGAGCAGTACTTC.

The rearrangement uses TRBV7-6 and TRBJ2-3, with TRBD1 matching over 8 bases. In germline, CDR1 is SGHVS, CDR2 FNYEAQ. CDR3 length: 17 amino acids. J lost 2 bases, V lost 4 bases, and 11 bases had no gene match. CDR3 residues: CASSSRPGQAVTDTQYF. The CDR3, as DNA: TGTGCCAGCAGCTCGAGACCGGGACAGGCCGTCACAGATACGCAGTATTTT.

The chain employs TRBV7-9 and TRBJ1-1; 7 bases are shared with TRBD1. This CDR3 is 14 amino acids long. From germline, CDR1 is SEHNR and CDR2 FQNEAQ (reference sequence). V shed 0 bases, J shed 9 bases, and the junction held 7 bases outside the gene matches. The CDR3, as DNA: TGTGCCAGCAGCTTAGCTTCGGGACAGTGGAAAGCTTTCTTT. Its translation: CASSLASGQWKAFF.

V usage is TRBV6-5 and J usage is TRBJ1-3, with D hard to call. V was clipped by 2 bases and J by 8 bases, with 10 bases between them. The CDR3 has 13 amino acids. The V gene's germline CDR1 is MNHEY and CDR2 SVGAGI. The CDR3 sequence is CASSYDLADTIYF. The CDR3 coding sequence is TGTGCCAGCAGTTACGACTTAGCGGACACCATATATTTT.

J is TRBJ1-1 and V is TRBV7-8; D call uncertain. This CDR3 comprises 15 residues. With 8 bases removed from V and 1 base from J, the gap between germline ends came to 17 bases. The V gene's germline CDR1 is SGHVS and CDR2 FQNEAQ. The CDR3 is CASSLNSAGNTEAFF. CDR3 DNA: TGTGCCAGCTCTCTTAACTCGGCAGGGAACACTGAAGCTTTCTTT.

CDR3 loop: CASTDRGRGSTEAFF. CDR3 DNA sequence: TGTGCCAGTACCGACAGGGGGCGAGGTTCCACTGAAGCTTTCTTT. The chain couples TRBV19 to TRBJ1-1; 10 bases match TRBD1. CDR3 size: 15 residues. Germline values: CDR1 LNHDA, CDR2 SQIVND (reference sequence). Trimming took 7 bases from V and 4 from J; bases not matched to a gene: 9.

The rearrangement links TRBV28 to TRBJ2-7; 14 nucleotides agree with TRBD2. CDR3 length: 14 amino acids. V shed 6 bases, J shed 7 bases, and the junction held 5 bases outside the gene matches. CDR1 is MDHEN and CDR2 is SYDVKM in the germline V gene. CDR3 residues: CASRRLAGGWEQYF. CDR3 nucleotides: TGTGCCAGCAGGAGACTAGCGGGAGGGTGGGAGCAGTACTTC. The full variable domain, rest sourced from reference TRBV28 and TRBJ2-7, is DVKVTQSSRYLVKRTGEKVFLECVQDMDHENMFWYRQDPGLGLRLIYFSYDVKMKEKGDIPEGYSVSREKKERFSLILESASTNQTSMYLCASRRLAGGWEQYFGPGTRLTVT.

V gene TRBV28 combines with J gene TRBJ1-2; 7 bases are a match to TRBD1. From germline, CDR1 is MDHEN and CDR2 SYDVKM. Losses at the gene ends were 3 bases for V and 4 bases for J; bases not matched to a gene: 2. This CDR3 is 13 amino acids long. The chain's CDR3 is CASSFTGAYGYTF. CDR3 DNA sequence: TGTGCCAGCAGTTTTACAGGGGCCTATGGCTACACCTTC.

The chain employs TRBV5-1 and TRBJ1-6; perhaps TRBD1 as D (6 bases). V was clipped by 0 bases and J by 10 bases, with 14 bases between them. Germline lookup yields CDR1 SGHRS and CDR2 YFSETQ. CDR3 length equals 15 residues. The CDR3 here is CASSLEAGAASPLHF. The CDR3 DNA is TGCGCCAGCAGCTTGGAGGCAGGGGCGGCCTCACCCCTCCACTTT.

V and J are TRBV5-1 and TRBJ2-1, with 7 bases identical to TRBD2. Trimming took 4 bases from V and 1 from J; bases not matched to a gene: 8. CDR1 is SGHRS and CDR2 is YFSETQ in the germline V gene. The CDR3 runs 16 residues. The CDR3 DNA sequence: TGCGCCAGCAGCAGAGAAGGCGGGGGTTCCTACAATGAGCAGTTCTTC. Encoded protein: CASSREGGGSYNEQFF.

This chain links TRBV7-9 with TRBJ1-4; D is ambiguous. Trimming cost V 4 bases and J 8 bases, with 8 bases left between them. This CDR3 contains 12 residues. Germline CDR1 SEHNR, CDR2 FQNEAQ (reference sequence). CDR3 amino acids: CASSSGKEKLFF. The DNA of the CDR3 is TGTGCCAGCAGCTCAGGAAAGGAAAAACTGTTTTTT. The variable domain in full, with the rest retrieved from reference TRBV7-9 and TRBJ1-4, is DTGVSQNPRHKITKRGQNVTFRCDPISEHNRLYWYRQTLGQGPEFLTYFQNEAQLEKSRLLSDRFSAERPKGSFSTLEIQRTEQGDSAMYLCASSSGKEKLFFGSGTQLSVL.

In regard to this clone: The junction departs from germline at one end; a sequencing error may be responsible. The rearrangement joins TRBV4-1 to TRBJ2-1; maybe TRBD1 (5 bases). Germline V gene data show CDR1 as MGHRA and CDR2 as YSYEKL. This CDR3 region has 16 residues. The CDR3 region has the DNA TGCGCCGGCAGCCAAACTGCCCGACAGACGTACAATGAGCAGTTCTTC. Translating it yields CAGSQTARQTYNEQFF.

This rearrangement joins TRBV27 to TRBJ2-1; perhaps TRBD2 as D (6 bases). Looked up from germline, CDR1 is MNHEY and CDR2 is SMNVEV (reference sequence). The CDR3 covers 15 residues. The ends were cut back, 2 bases at V and 12 bases at J, with 20 bases in the middle. CDR3 in amino acids: CASSLNGGAGTGQFF. The CDR3 DNA reads TGTGCCAGCAGTTTAAACGGGGGAGCGGGTACAGGGCAGTTCTTC.

This chain connects TRBV5-1 to TRBJ2-5; the match to TRBD2 covers 8 bases. Germline V CDR1 and CDR2: SGHRS, YFSETQ. This CDR3 region has 17 residues. After removal of 0 bases from V and 1 base from J, the junction contained 8 bases not matched to a gene. The CDR3 region is CASSLVGGGSRQETQYF. CDR3 nucleotides: TGCGCCAGCAGCTTGGTCGGGGGGGGCTCGCGCCAAGAGACCCAGTACTTC.

The chain employs TRBV4-2 and TRBJ2-2, with D perhaps matching TRBD2 (5 bases). This CDR3 is built from 16 residues. Trimming pared 4 bases from V and 0 bases from J, leaving 12 bases between. Germline V CDR1 and CDR2: LGHNA, YNFKEQ. The CDR3 is CASSRERPANTGELFF. CDR3 in DNA: TGTGCCAGCAGCCGGGAGCGACCCGCGAACACCGGGGAGCTGTTTTTT.

The genes are TRBV10-3 and TRBJ2-1; 8 nucleotides match TRBD2. Germline V lookup: CDR1 ENHRY, CDR2 SYGVKD. V lost 7 bases, J lost 7 bases, and 12 bases stayed unmatched. The CDR3 is made up of 15 amino acids. CDR3 DNA sequence: TGTGCCATCACGAAGGAGGCGGGGGGTCGGAATGAGCAGTTCTTC. Translating gives CAITKEAGGRNEQFF.